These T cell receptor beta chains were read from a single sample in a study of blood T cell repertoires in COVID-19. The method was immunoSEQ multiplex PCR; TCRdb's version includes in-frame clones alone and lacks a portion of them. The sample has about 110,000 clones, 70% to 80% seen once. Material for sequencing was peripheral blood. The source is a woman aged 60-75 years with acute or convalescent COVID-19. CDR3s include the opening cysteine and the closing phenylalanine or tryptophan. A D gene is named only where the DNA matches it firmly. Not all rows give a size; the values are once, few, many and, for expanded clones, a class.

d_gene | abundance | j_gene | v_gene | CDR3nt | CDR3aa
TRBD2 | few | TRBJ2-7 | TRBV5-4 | TGTGCCAGCAGCCAGGGACTAGCGGGTAACTACGAGCAGTACTTC | CASSQGLAGNYEQYF
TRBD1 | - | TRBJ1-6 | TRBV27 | TGTGCCAGCAGTAGCCGGACAGGGCTCACACCCCTCCACTTT | CASSSRTGLTPLHF
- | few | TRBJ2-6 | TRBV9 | TGTGCCAGCAGCGTAAGCGAAACTGGGGCCAACGTCCTGACTTTC | CASSVSETGANVLTF
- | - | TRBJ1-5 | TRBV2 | TGTGCCAGCGTTATAGAGTGGAATCAGCCCCAGCATTTT | CASVIEWNQPQHF
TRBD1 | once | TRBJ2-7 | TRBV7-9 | TGTGCCAGCAGCCCTCAGACAGGGGCGGCAACCTACGAGCAGTACTTC | CASSPQTGAATYEQYF
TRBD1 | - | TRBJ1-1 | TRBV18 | TGTGCCAGCTCACCGGGACAGGGCAACACTGAAGCTTTCTTT | CASSPGQGNTEAFF
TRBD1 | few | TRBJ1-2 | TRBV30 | TGTGCCCGGCGGACAGGGAATGGCTACACCTTC | CARRTGNGYTF
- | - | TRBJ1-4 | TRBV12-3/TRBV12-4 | TGTGCCAGCAGCCCCGGGACAGAAAAACTGTTTTTT | CASSPGTEKLFF
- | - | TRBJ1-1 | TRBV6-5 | TGTGCCAGCACCCTAAGGGCAGGGGCGAGTGCTTTCTTT | CASTLRAGASAFF
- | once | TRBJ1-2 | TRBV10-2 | TGCGCCAGCAGTGCCGGACAGATAGCTAACTATGGCTACACCTTC | CASSAGQIANYGYTF
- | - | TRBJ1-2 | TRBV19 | TGTGCCAGTAGTCCCACCGGGACAACGAGCGGCTACACCTTC | CASSPTGTTSGYTF
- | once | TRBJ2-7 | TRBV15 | TGTGCCACCAGCTGGGAGTTCTACGAGCAGTACTTC | CATSWEFYEQYF
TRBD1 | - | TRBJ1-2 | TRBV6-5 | TGTGCCAGCAGTTACAGACGGACAGGACACTATGGCTACACCTTC | CASSYRRTGHYGYTF
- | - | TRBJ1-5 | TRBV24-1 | TGTGCCACCAGTGAGGCAGGACAGCCCCAGCATTTT | CATSEAGQPQHF
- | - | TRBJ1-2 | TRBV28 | TGTGCCAGCAGCACGTCGCTCACCAGGGTCCTCTATGGCTACACCTTC | CASSTSLTRVLYGYTF
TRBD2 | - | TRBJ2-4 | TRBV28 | TGTGCCAGCAGTTTATTATCCCGCGGGGGTCAGTACTTC | CASSLLSRGGQYF
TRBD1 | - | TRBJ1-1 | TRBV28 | TGTGCCAGCAGAATGGGGGACAGGGGGCGTGCCACTGAAGCTTTCTTT | CASRMGDRGRATEAFF
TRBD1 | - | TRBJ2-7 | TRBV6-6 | TGTGCCAGCAGTCCTACGACAGGGCCCAAACCCTACGAGCAGTACTTC | CASSPTTGPKPYEQYF
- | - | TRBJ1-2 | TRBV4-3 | TGCGCCAGCAGCCAAGATACAGGGAACTATGGCTACACCTTC | CASSQDTGNYGYTF
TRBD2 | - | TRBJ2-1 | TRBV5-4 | TGTGCCAGCAGCTCCCGAGCGGGGCCCAGCTCCTACAATGAGCAGTTCTTC | CASSSRAGPSSYNEQFF
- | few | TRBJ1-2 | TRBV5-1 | TGCGCCAGCAGCTTGGCCGGCGGGGCATTTGGCTATGGCTACACCTTC | CASSLAGGAFGYGYTF
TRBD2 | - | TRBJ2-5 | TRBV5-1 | TGCGCCAGCAGCTATTGGACTAGCGGGGGACAAGAGACCCAGTACTTC | CASSYWTSGGQETQYF
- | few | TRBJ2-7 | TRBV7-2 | TGTGCCAGCAGCCTCAATCATCAGGGTAAGCAGTACTTC | CASSLNHQGKQYF
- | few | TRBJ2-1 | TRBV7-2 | TGTGCCAGCAGCTTAGAAGCGGCCCCATGGGGGCAGTTCTTC | CASSLEAAPWGQFF
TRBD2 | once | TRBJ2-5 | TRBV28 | TGTGCCAGCAGTTCTAGCGGGGGGCGGGTTCAAGAGACCCAGTACTTC | CASSSSGGRVQETQYF
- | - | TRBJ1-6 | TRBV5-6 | TGTGCCAGCAGCTTGGACGCGGTAGTGGCCCTCCACTTT | CASSLDAVVALHF
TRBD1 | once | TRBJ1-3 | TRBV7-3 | TGTGCCAGCAGCCCACAGGGGGCATCTGGAAACACCATATATTTT | CASSPQGASGNTIYF
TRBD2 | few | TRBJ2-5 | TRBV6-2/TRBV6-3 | TGTGCCAGCAGTTCGCACACTAGCGGGCAAGAGACCCAGTACTTC | CASSSHTSGQETQYF
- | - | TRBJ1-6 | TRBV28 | TGTGCCAGCAGTTCAGGTCGGAATAATTCACCCCTCCACTTT | CASSSGRNNSPLHF
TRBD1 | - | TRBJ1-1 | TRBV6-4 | TGTGCCAGCAGGAAGGACAGGGGTGCAGCTACTGAAGCTTTCTTT | CASRKDRGAATEAFF
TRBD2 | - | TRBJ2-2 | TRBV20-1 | TGCAGTGCTAGTCCCACTCCCGCGGGGGGGGTCACCGGGGAGCTGTTTTTT | CSASPTPAGGVTGELFF
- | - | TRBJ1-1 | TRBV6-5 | TGTGCCTGTCTCCTAGTTAGGAACACTGAAGCTTTCTTT | CACLLVRNTEAFF
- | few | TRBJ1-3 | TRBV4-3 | TGCGCCAGCAGCCAAGTGGCTTTCTCTGGAAACACCATATATTTT | CASSQVAFSGNTIYF
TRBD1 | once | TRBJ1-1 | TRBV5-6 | TGTGCCAGCAGAGGGACAGGGGGAGGAAACACTGAAGCTTTCTTT | CASRGTGGGNTEAFF
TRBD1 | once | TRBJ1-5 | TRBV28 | TGTGCCAGCAGTTTACGGACAGGGGGTCTGGGTCAGCCCCAGCATTTT | CASSLRTGGLGQPQHF
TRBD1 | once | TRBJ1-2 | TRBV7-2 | TGTGCCAGCAGCACATACACGGGACAGGGGTCTGGCTACACCTTC | CASSTYTGQGSGYTF
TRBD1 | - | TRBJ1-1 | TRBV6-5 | TGTGCCAGCAGCGACAGGGGACGAAACACTGAAGCTTTCTTT | CASSDRGRNTEAFF